The 23 T cell receptor beta chains below were found in one sample sequenced in a study of shared clonotypes between healthy human individuals. Sequencing was performed with immunoSEQ multiplex PCR; in TCRdb, only in-frame clones are kept and a portion is missing. The sample has about a million clones; about 80% are singletons. Sequences were obtained from memory CD4+ T cells from PBMCs. Subset denoted: CD45RA-negative fraction. The receptors were gathered from a man between 18 and 29 years old in good health. Some clones in this sample may be carry-over from other donors' samples.

The V call is TRBV6-6, the J call TRBJ2-6; D unclear. The V and J ends lost 3 bases and 2 bases respectively, with 5 bases between them. The germline gives CDR1 MNHNY, CDR2 SVGAGI (reference sequence). The CDR3 loop spans 14 amino acids. This CDR3 is CASSYGTGANVLTF. Written as DNA, the CDR3 is TGTGCCAGCAGTTATGGGACTGGGGCCAACGTCCTGACTTTC.

The CDR3 sequence is CASSFSNGKQETQYF. The CDR3 region has the DNA TGTGCCAGCAGCTTTTCGAACGGGAAACAAGAGACCCAGTACTTC. This chain connects TRBV7-6 to TRBJ2-5; TRBD2 is a possible D gene (5 bases). The germline gives CDR1 SGHVS, CDR2 FNYEAQ. CDR3 length equals 15 residues. V gave up 3 bases and J gave up 2 bases, with 13 bases separating them.

The chain combines TRBV7-9 with TRBJ1-1, with a weak D call TRBD1 (6 bases). The CDR3 has 14 residues. Trimming removed 3 bases at V and 5 bases at J, with 13 bases between. The V gene's germline CDR1 is SEHNR and CDR2 FQNEAQ (reference sequence). The CDR3 spells CASSFGGSRTEAFF. CDR3 coding DNA: TGTGCCAGCAGCTTTGGGGGCTCACGAACTGAAGCTTTCTTT.

The chain recombines TRBV5-1 with TRBJ2-3, with D tentatively TRBD1 (5 bases). Trimming left V 4 bases short and J 2 bases short, with 8 bases between. CDR1 is SGHRS and CDR2 is YFSETQ in the germline V gene. The CDR3 has 13 amino acids. The CDR3 here is CASSPGFTDTQYF. As DNA, the CDR3 is TGCGCCAGCAGCCCAGGGTTCACAGATACGCAGTATTTT.

CDR3 protein: CASSLMTGVDNEQFF. CDR3 DNA: TGTGCCAGCAGCTTAATGACAGGGGTCGACAATGAGCAGTTCTTC. The chain carries TRBV5-4 and TRBJ2-1, with 8 positions matching TRBD1. Germline CDR1 reads SGHNT; CDR2 reads YYREEE (reference sequence). The trim removed 2 bases at V and 5 bases at J, leaving 6 bases unmatched. This CDR3 is 15 amino acids long.

The rearrangement uses TRBV9 and TRBJ2-5; 15 bases agree with TRBD2. The junction had 5 bases not matched to a gene; V was cut back by 4 bases and J by 1 base. CDR3 length: 17 amino acids. The germline CDR1 and CDR2 sequences are SGDLS and YYNGEE. In DNA form, the CDR3 reads TGTGCCAGCAGCCGTGGACTAGCGGGAGGGACCCAAGAGACCCAGTACTTC. Translation: CASSRGLAGGTQETQYF.

To note about this clone: The same CDR3 arises from other DNA sequences in this sample as well. J is TRBJ1-1 and V is TRBV7-3, with 9 bases lining up with TRBD1. The germline CDR1 and CDR2 sequences are SGHTA and FQGTGA. V lost 1 base to trimming and J lost 9 bases; unmatched junction nucleotides: 3. The CDR3 contains 13 residues. CDR3 amino acids: CASSLRQGEQAFF. The CDR3, as DNA: TGTGCCAGCAGCTTAAGACAGGGGGAACAAGCTTTCTTT.

The chain uses TRBV19 and TRBJ1-1, with unresolved D. The germline V and J ends were trimmed by 3 bases and 4 bases, with 12 bases remaining between them. Germline V gene sequence: CDR1 LNHDA, CDR2 SQIVND (reference sequence). The CDR3 extends over 14 amino acids. DNA for the CDR3: TGTGCCAGTAGTATCGTCCGGGGAGGCACTGAAGCTTTCTTT. It specifies CASSIVRGGTEAFF.

This clone has ten or more counts. The chain recombines TRBV7-9 with TRBJ1-5; D gene unclear. The germline V gene has CDR1 SEHNR and CDR2 FQNEAQ (reference sequence). The CDR3 runs 12 residues. The V end was cut by 3 bases, the J end by 8 bases, with 8 bases between. DNA for the CDR3: TGTGCCAGCAGCTTGGATCAAAAGCCCCAGCATTTT. Residues: CASSLDQKPQHF.

The chain employs TRBV6-1 and TRBJ2-2; 14 bases are a match to TRBD2. Germline loops: CDR1 MNHNS, CDR2 SASEGT. CDR3 size: 15 residues. The V gene end was trimmed by 6 bases and the J gene end by 7 bases; junction bases not matched to a gene: 4. CDR3 loop: CASRGLAGEIGELFF. Here the CDR3 DNA reads TGTGCCAGCAGGGGACTAGCGGGAGAGATCGGGGAGCTGTTTTTT.

The chain is built from TRBV4-1 and TRBJ1-2; no definite D call. From germline, CDR1 is MGHRA and CDR2 YSYEKL. CDR3 length equals 15 residues. V gave up 3 bases and J gave up 0 bases, with 11 bases separating them. CDR3 DNA: TGCGCCAGCAGCCATGGGGAGGGCCCTAACTATGGCTACACCTTC. Its translation: CASSHGEGPNYGYTF.

This clone was detected once. The rearrangement uses TRBV2 and TRBJ2-1; D unresolved. Germline V lookup: CDR1 SNHLY, CDR2 FYNNEI. The CDR3 runs to 15 residues. V gave up 6 bases and J gave up 4 bases, with 16 bases separating them. The CDR3 DNA follows: TGTGCCAGCAGCGCCGACCGGACGGTATACAATGAGCAGTTCTTC. Protein sequence: CASSADRTVYNEQFF. Together with reference TRBV2 and TRBJ2-1, the CDR3 gives the full variable domain: EPEVTQTPSHQVTQMGQEVILRCVPISNHLYFYWYRQILGQKVEFLVSFYNNEISEKSEIFDDQFSVERPDGSNFTLKIRSTKLEDSAMYFCASSADRTVYNEQFFGPGTRLTVL.

The CDR3: CASTLGGGADTQYF. The CDR3, as DNA: TGTGCCAGTACCCTTGGGGGAGGGGCAGATACGCAGTATTTT. The chain joins TRBV19 to TRBJ2-3; 7 bases are a match to TRBD2. The CDR3 is 14 residues long. V was pared by 7 bases and J by 4 bases, with 8 bases of the junction left unmatched. Per the germline V gene, CDR1 is LNHDA and CDR2 is SQIVND (reference sequence).

CDR3 nucleotide sequence: TGTGCCAGCAGTGGGTCGGCGGGAGCCTACAATGAGCAGTTCTTC. Translation: CASSGSAGAYNEQFF. The V call is TRBV9, the J call TRBJ2-1, with 7 bases identical to TRBD2. The CDR3 runs to 15 residues. The germline V gene has CDR1 SGDLS and CDR2 YYNGEE. The V segment lost 5 bases and the J segment 2 bases; nucleotides outside the gene matches: 7.

The V call is TRBV6-1, the J call TRBJ2-7, with 11 positions matching TRBD2. Trimming took 2 bases from V and 3 from J; bases not matched to a gene: 9. The CDR3 length is 17 residues. Germline loops: CDR1 MNHNS, CDR2 SASEGT. As DNA, the CDR3 is TGTGCCAGCAGTGAAAGCCTCGGACTAGCGGGCCTCTACGAGCAGTACTTC. Translating gives CASSESLGLAGLYEQYF.

This clone was seen a few times. V usage is TRBV12-5 and J usage is TRBJ2-3; D not resolved. The germline V gene has CDR1 LGHNT and CDR2 FRNRAP. This CDR3 region has 13 residues. The V gene lost 8 bases and the J gene lost 6 bases, with 15 bases spanning the gap. CDR3 in DNA: TGTGCTAGTACGCAGTTTAGGTCCGATACGCAGTATTTT. As protein: CASTQFRSDTQYF.

The chain couples TRBV6-5 to TRBJ2-2; D unclear. The CDR3 length is 16 residues. Between the trimmed V and J ends, which lost 0 bases and 2 bases, there was a span of 10 bases. Germline lookup yields CDR1 MNHEY and CDR2 SVGAGI. The CDR3 DNA reads as TGTGCCAGCAGTTACTCGGCAGCTATCAACACCGGGGAGCTGTTTTTT. Encoded protein: CASSYSAAINTGELFF.

The V gene is TRBV29-1, the J gene TRBJ2-5; tentative D call: TRBD1 (6 bases). This CDR3 is built from 10 residues. Germline CDR1 reads SQVTM; CDR2 reads ANQGSEA. The ends were cut back, 7 bases at V and 5 bases at J, with 8 bases in the middle. The DNA for the CDR3 is TGCAGCGCAGGGGTGGAGACCCAGTACTTC. Its protein is CSAGVETQYF.

The rearrangement uses TRBV7-9 and TRBJ1-2; TRBD1 matches 8 bases. The V and J ends lost 5 bases and 6 bases, in that order; junction bases with no gene match: 5. Germline V CDR1 and CDR2: SEHNR, FQNEAQ (reference sequence). The CDR3 covers 13 residues. The CDR3 region is CASSPGQGHGYTF. The CDR3 nucleotides read TGTGCCAGCAGCCCCGGACAGGGCCATGGCTACACCTTC. Looking up the rest from reference TRBV7-9 and TRBJ1-2 gives the full variable domain: DTGVSQNPRHKITKRGQNVTFRCDPISEHNRLYWYRQTLGQGPEFLTYFQNEAQLEKSRLLSDRFSAERPKGSFSTLEIQRTEQGDSAMYLCASSPGQGHGYTFGSGTRLTVV.

The chain employs TRBV9 and TRBJ1-4, with D possibly being TRBD1 (6 bases). Trimming took off 0 bases at V and 2 bases at J, with 14 bases between the two ends. The CDR3 has 17 amino acids. Germline V gene data show CDR1 as SGDLS and CDR2 as YYNGEE. The CDR3 protein is CASSVAPLRGTNEKLFF. CDR3 sequence (DNA): TGTGCCAGCAGCGTAGCCCCCCTCAGGGGCACTAATGAAAAACTGTTTTTT.

This chain connects TRBV9 to TRBJ2-3; D is perhaps TRBD1 or TRBD2 (6 bases each). This CDR3 has 15 amino acids. Trimming took 3 bases from V and 3 from J, leaving 14 bases between them. Germline-derived CDR1 and CDR2 are SGDLS and YYNGEE. CDR3 coding DNA: TGTGCCAGCAGCGCGAGGAGAGGGGGGACAGATACGCAGTATTTT. This codes for CASSARRGGTDTQYF.

V is TRBV30 and J is TRBJ1-2; D ambiguous. CDR1 GTSNPN and CDR2 SVGIG come from the germline V gene (reference sequence). The CDR3 runs to 12 residues. Trimming took off 1 base at V and 8 bases at J, with 11 bases between the two ends. The CDR3 coding sequence is TGTGCCTGGAGTGGACACCTAGGAGGCTACACCTTC. It is translated as CAWSGHLGGYTF.

The chain couples TRBV7-9 to TRBJ2-6; 9 nucleotides line up with TRBD1. In germline, CDR1 is SEHNR, CDR2 FQNEAQ (reference sequence). CDR3 size: 19 residues. The V segment lost 5 bases and the J segment 0 bases; nucleotides outside the gene matches: 11. The CDR3 spells CASSPDRGATSSGANVLTF. The CDR3, as DNA: TGTGCCAGCAGCCCGGACAGGGGCGCGACATCCTCTGGGGCCAACGTCCTGACTTTC.